This note documents a single T cell receptor beta chain sequence. The junction departs from the called germline gene at one end, perhaps through a read error. The PCR used 60 V beta and 13 J beta primers. Sequenced by immunoSEQ multiplex PCR; TCRdb stores in-frame clones only, minus some. The sample has about 32,000 clones; 85% to 95% are singletons. Selection required adequate fresh-frozen tumor tissue plus more than two years' survival data. PBMC were collected before vaccination, two weeks after the third vaccination, and at progression. The germline V gene encodes CDR1 SEHNR and CDR2 FQNEAQ (reference sequence). There are 11 residues in the CDR3. The data are from a study of glioma-infiltrating T cells after dendritic cell vaccination.

This TCR was recovered from a human donor with glioblastoma. The source was blood, collected before dendritic cell vaccination. The genes are TRBV7-9 and TRBJ1-2; D might be TRBD1 (5 bases). The CDR3 DNA reads TGTGCCAGCAGCTTAGAAGACAGAAACATCTTC. Translated, it gives CASSLEDRNIF.